This TCR beta chain derives from a study of blood T cells in healthy people across ages. Study-wide results and limits: PBMCs were not sorted, which prevented a conclusive comparison of naive versus antigen-experienced cells. Expanded clonotype shifts may have been confounded, as the donors had an unknown CMV status. Higher diversity, along with more naive CD4+ cells, distinguished long-lived donors from aged donors.

A J-beta primer mix and a sample-barcoded 5' primer were used in a second PCR of about 7 to 12 cycles. MiXCR was run by TCRdb on the 5' RACE reads, yielding one entry per CDR3 protein. The table has 1,100,000 or so distinct CDR3 sequences, 40% to 50% seen once; the top ten hold under 20%. This clonotype was counted a single time. Its antigen is currently unknown. This CDR3 has 14 amino acids. V was pared by 0 bases and J by 0 bases, with 5 bases between. Germline CDR1 reads SGHDN; CDR2 reads FVKESK. This TCR came from a woman aged 55-69 years in good health. The chain links TRBV14 to TRBJ1-1; D remains unclear. Sequencing was carried out using blood. The CDR3 spells CASSQERVNTEAFF. The CDR3 DNA reads TGTGCCAGCAGCCAAGAACGAGTGAACACTGAAGCTTTCTTT.